This TCR beta chain was found in a study of siplizumab effects on memory and regulatory T cells. From germline, CDR1 is SQVTM and CDR2 ANQGSEA. V was shortened by 5 bases and J by 4 bases, with 12 bases between the two germline ends. The length of the CDR3 is 12 residues. This clone was counted only a few times. Its antigen is undetermined. Different DNA sequences within this sample yield the same CDR3. TCRdb's table, derived via immunoSEQ multiplex PCR, lists solely in-frame clones and lacks some. The sample has approximately 60,000 clones, 65% to 80% seen once. Study observations and caveats: Significant reduction of alloreactive sequences traceable to unstimulated CD4+ memory cells was observed with siplizumab. Naive T cells apparently outstripped memory cells in diversity and seemed major alloresponse contributors. Researchers did not confirm the suppressive function of proliferating Tregs from siplizumab cultures.

The sample was memory CD4+ T cells sorted from blood. The clonotype originates from a human donor in good health. This chain joins TRBV29-1 and TRBJ2-7, with TRBD2 as a possible D gene (5 bases). CDR3 residues: CSVMGDGYEQYF. CDR3 nucleotide sequence: TGCAGCGTTATGGGAGACGGGTACGAGCAGTACTTC.